This T cell receptor (beta chain) was observed in a study of tumor and adjacent non-tumor tissue in lung cancer. The template was RNA from unsorted bulk tissue. To note about this clonotype: Germline is not matched at one junction end, which may reflect a read error.

This CDR3 has 13 residues. CDR1 MGHRA and CDR2 YSYEKL come from the germline V gene. A modified ARM-PCR protocol with three rounds of nested PCR amplified TCRbeta. Each CDR3 protein gets one entry after TCRdb re-called the multiplex PCR reads with MiXCR. The sample has about 81,000 distinct CDR3 sequences, approximately 72% seen once; the top ten hold around 10%. The chain employs TRBV4-1 and TRBJ2-5; D not certain. Sample: lung tumor tissue. This TCR derives from a middle-aged woman with non-small cell lung cancer. The CDR3 region has the DNA TGCGCCAGCAGCAGGAATAGTCAAGTGACCCAGTACTTC. Encoded protein: CASSRNSQVTQYF.